This is a list of T cell receptor beta chains from one sample in a study of T cells in Graves' hyperthyroidism and ophthalmopathy. TCRdb recomputed calls from the multiplex PCR reads with MiXCR, one row per CDR3 protein. The table has about 560,000 distinct CDR3 sequences, roughly 50% seen once. The sample consisted of peripheral blood or thyroid tissue (not recorded which). Every receptor here comes from a woman in her late teens or twenties with Graves' hyperthyroidism. The CDR3 runs from the conserved cysteine through the conserved F or W. D genes are given only for firm matches. The listing skips clone size in some rows; elsewhere it reads once, few, many or a size class.

size | D | J | V | CDR3 | DNA
- | - | TRBJ1-1 | TRBV7-7 | CASSLALFSPEASF | TGTGCCAGCAGCTTAGCACTTTTCAGCCCTGAAGCTTCCTTT
- | - | TRBJ2-6 | TRBV29-1 | CSAWDQGKRTEAF | TGCAGCGCCTGGGACCAGGGGAAACGGACTGAAGCTTTC
few | - | TRBJ1-5 | TRBV2 | CASSPVRRPYNQPQHF | TGTGCCAGCAGTCCCGTTAGGAGACCGTACAATCAGCCCCAGCATTTT
- | - | TRBJ1-2 | TRBV15 | CATSAQRGAGYTF | TGTGCCACCAGCGCACAGCGGGGGGCTGGCTACACCTTC
- | - | TRBJ2-7 | TRBV5-1 | CASSLSTPLSYEQYF | TGCGCCAGCAGCTTATCGACACCTCTCTCCTACGAGCAGTACTTC
- | TRBD1 | TRBJ2-2 | TRBV2 | CASSGTGFGELFF | TGTGCCAGCAGCGGGACAGGTTTCGGGGAGCTGTTTTTT
- | TRBD2 | TRBJ2-3 | TRBV7-3 | CASSLNPSGYTQYF | TGTGCCAGCAGCTTAAATCCTAGCGGTTATACGCAGTATTTT
- | - | TRBJ1-2 | TRBV4-1 | CASSQGPVTNYGYTF | TGCGCCAGCAGCCAAGGGCCCGTCACTAACTATGGCTACACCTTC
- | - | TRBJ1-2 | TRBV24-1 | CATSASDYGYTF | TGTGCCACCAGTGCTTCGGACTATGGCTACACCTTC
many | - | TRBJ2-7 | TRBV2 | CASSLAVGLSQYF | TGTGCCAGCAGTCTCGCTGTGGGGTTGTCGCAGTACTTC
- | TRBD1 | TRBJ1-2 | TRBV7-9 | CATQGQGDYGYTF | TGTGCCACCCAGGGACAGGGGGACTATGGCTACACCTTC
- | - | TRBJ1-1 | TRBV12-3/TRBV12-4 | CASTQRDTEAFF | TGTGCCAGCACCCAAAGGGACACTGAAGCTTTCTTT
- | TRBD1 | TRBJ1-2 | TRBV20-1 | CSASPGTVLFHYGYTF | TGCAGTGCTAGCCCCGGGACAGTTCTTTTCCACTATGGCTACACCTTC
- | - | TRBJ1-2 | TRBV9 | CASSLPATGGSYGYTF | TGTGCCAGCAGCCTACCCGCAACAGGAGGTTCCTATGGCTACACCTTC
many | - | TRBJ2-7 | TRBV29-1 | CSVEGAVEQYF | TGCAGCGTTGAAGGGGCAGTTGAGCAGTACTTC
- | - | TRBJ2-7 | TRBV2 | CASSGSGGTYEQYF | TGTGCCAGCAGTGGATCAGGGGGGACCTACGAGCAGTACTTC